This T cell receptor beta chain was found in a study of control samples from healthy donors and cancer patients. TCRdb's copy holds only in-frame clones and misses some; the assay was immunoSEQ multiplex PCR. The sample consists of approximately 180,000 clones, roughly 94% of them appearing once. Germline V gene lookup returns CDR1 SGDLS and CDR2 YYNGEE. Deletions cut 0 bases from V and 6 bases from J, with 6 bases between. CDR3 length: 13 amino acids. The sample was blood. This TCR came from a woman aged 18-35 years in good health. The chain uses TRBV9 and TRBJ1-4; no firm D call. CDR3 nucleotide sequence: TGTGCCAGCAGCGTAGGGTCCCATGAAAAACTGTTTTTT. Translating it yields CASSVGSHEKLFF.